The rows below give T cell receptor beta chains drawn from one sample of a study of blood T cells in healthy people across ages. One entry per CDR3 protein results from TCRdb running MiXCR on the 5' RACE reads. The repertoire holds under 2 million distinct CDR3 sequences, with around 36% as singletons. The sample consisted of blood. These receptors came from a woman aged 25 to 39 in good health. Both conserved end residues are part of each CDR3. The order of the fields is D gene, J gene, V gene, clone size, CDR3 protein, CDR3 DNA. A D gene is named only where the DNA matches it firmly. Rows may omit the clone size; those that give it use once, few, many or a size class.

>-|TRBJ1-1|TRBV29-1|-
CSVQLNTEAFF
TGCAGCGTACAGCTGAACACTGAAGCTTTCTTT
>TRBD2|TRBJ2-3|TRBV7-9|-
CASSLVEAGSGDTQYF
TGTGCCAGCAGCTTAGTGGAAGCGGGGTCTGGAGATACGCAGTATTTT
>-|TRBJ1-1|TRBV20-1|-
CSATEQVVNTEAFF
TGCAGTGCTACCGAACAGGTCGTGAACACTGAAGCTTTCTTT
>-|TRBJ2-7|TRBV4-1|-
CASSLTRWDEQYF
TGCGCCAGCAGCCTAACCCGCTGGGACGAGCAGTACTTC
>-|TRBJ1-6|TRBV6-6|-
CASSYSAGKGDSPLHF
TGTGCCAGCAGTTACTCCGCAGGAAAGGGAGATTCACCCCTCCACTTT
>TRBD2|TRBJ2-3|TRBV5-4|many
CASSQRLAGGTDTQYF
TGTGCCAGCAGCCAGAGACTAGCGGGAGGGACAGATACGCAGTATTTT
>-|TRBJ2-3|TRBV7-8|-
CASSRIGLTRPDTQYF
TGTGCCAGCTCCAGGATCGGACTCACGAGACCAGATACGCAGTATTTT
>TRBD2|TRBJ2-7|TRBV5-8|few
CASSPLAGLYEQYF
TGTGCCAGCAGCCCACTAGCGGGTTTATACGAGCAGTACTTC
>TRBD1|TRBJ1-1|TRBV4-1|-
CASSQDSINRGQGDVNTEAFF
TGCGCCAGCAGCCAAGATTCGATCAACCGAGGACAGGGGGATGTGAACACTGAAGCTTTCTTT
>-|TRBJ2-5|TRBV20-1|-
CSARQNPKQETQYF
TGCAGTGCTCGACAGAATCCGAAACAAGAGACCCAGTACTTC
>-|TRBJ1-1|TRBV28|-
CASSFLGMGKAFF
TGTGCCAGCAGTTTTTTAGGGATGGGTAAAGCTTTCTTT
>TRBD2|TRBJ2-1|TRBV19|-
CASSFSWRGNEQFF
TGTGCCAGTAGTTTTTCTTGGCGGGGGAATGAGCAGTTCTTC
>-|TRBJ2-3|TRBV7-3|-
CASSRASEDTQYF
TGTGCCAGCAGCCGCGCTAGTGAAGACACGCAGTATTTT
>TRBD2|TRBJ2-5|TRBV18|-
CASSTRLAGGRQETQYF
TGTGCCAGCTCAACTAGACTAGCGGGAGGACGGCAAGAGACCCAGTACTTC
>-|TRBJ2-1|TRBV6-5|few
CASSATRASSYNEQFF
TGTGCCAGCAGCGCTACCAGGGCGAGCTCCTACAATGAGCAGTTCTTC
>TRBD2|TRBJ2-7|TRBV9|-
CACSVALAGTTYEQYF
TGTGCCTGCAGCGTAGCTTTAGCGGGGACGACCTACGAGCAGTACTTC
>TRBD1|TRBJ2-7|TRBV4-2|-
CASSQLQGVHYEQYF
TGTGCCAGCAGCCAACTACAGGGGGTACACTACGAGCAGTACTTC